The 28 T cell receptor beta chains given below trace back to one sample, sequenced in a study of T cell repertoires in cytomegalovirus infection. TCRdb re-analysed the reads in MiXCR, keeping a single row per CDR3 protein. The table has some 270,000 distinct CDR3 sequences, around 20% seen once. The antigens these receptors bind are not known. This specimen consisted of cultured PBMCs, obtained from culture after CMV antigen stimulation. These receptors all come from a human donor in good health (CMV status not recorded). Some clones in this sample may be carry-over from other donors' samples.

This clonotype occurred a few times. J is TRBJ1-3 and V is TRBV12-3 or TRBV12-4, with D maybe TRBD1 (5 bases). V gave up 6 bases and J gave up 3 bases, with 12 bases separating them. The CDR3 consists of 14 residues. The CDR3 loop reads CASSQRGLGNTIYF. The CDR3 DNA is TGTGCCAGCAGCCAGAGGGGACTTGGAAACACCATATATTTT.

V is TRBV20-1 and J is TRBJ1-3, with D possibly being TRBD1 (5 bases). Trimming cost V 6 bases and J 0 bases, with 12 bases left between them. Germline values: CDR1 DFQATT, CDR2 SNEGSKA (reference sequence). This CDR3 spans 14 amino acids. CDR3 nucleotides: TGCAGTGCAACAGGACTCTACTCTGGAAACACCATATATTTT. It specifies CSATGLYSGNTIYF.

The rearrangement uses TRBV7-8 and TRBJ1-5, with D unresolved. Trimming cost V 1 base and J 4 bases, with 14 bases left between them. The CDR3 loop spans 16 amino acids. CDR1 SGHVS and CDR2 FQNEAQ come from the germline V gene. The CDR3 region is CASSLGTDLRNQPQHF. In nucleotides, the CDR3 is TGTGCCAGCAGCTTAGGGACTGACTTGAGGAATCAGCCCCAGCATTTT. The complete variable domain, with remaining parts taken from reference TRBV7-8 and TRBJ1-5, reads GAGVSQSPRYKVAKRGQDVALRCDPISGHVSLFWYQQALGQGPEFLTYFQNEAQLDKSGLPSDRFFAERPEGSVSTLKIQRTQQEDSAVYLCASSLGTDLRNQPQHFGDGTRLSIL.

The rearrangement uses TRBV7-2 and TRBJ2-1; TRBD2 agrees at 10 bases. The CDR3 has 14 residues. The germline CDR1 and CDR2 sequences are SGHTA and FQGNSA. After removal of 5 bases from V and 4 bases from J, the junction contained 2 bases not matched to a gene. The chain's CDR3 is CASSKAGGYNEQFF. The CDR3 nucleotides are TGTGCCAGCAGCAAAGCGGGAGGGTACAATGAGCAGTTCTTC.

The chain is built from TRBV4-1 and TRBJ2-7, with 7 bases identical to TRBD1. The CDR3 is 17 amino acids. Germline CDR1 reads MGHRA; CDR2 reads YSYEKL. V shed 3 bases and J 1 base; nucleotides not matched to a gene: 12. CDR3 protein: CASSHTGRDRDSYEQYV. CDR3 nucleotide sequence: TGCGCCAGCAGCCACACCGGAAGAGACAGGGATTCCTACGAGCAGTACGTC.

This clonotype came up many times. The chain is built from TRBV7-6 and TRBJ2-3; D possibly uses TRBD1 or TRBD2 (5 bases each). Germline assignment: CDR1 SGHVS and CDR2 FNYEAQ. V lost 5 bases and J lost 4, with 13 bases in between. The CDR3 runs 14 residues. DNA of the CDR3: TGTGCCAGCAGCCGGTCGGGGCCCTCAGATACGCAGTATTTT. Amino acids: CASSRSGPSDTQYF. The entire variable domain, with the rest obtained from reference TRBV7-6 and TRBJ2-3, is as follows: GAGVSQSPRYKVTKRGQDVALRCDPISGHVSLYWYRQALGQGPEFLTYFNYEAQQDKSGLPNDRFSAERPEGSISTLTIQRTEQRDSAMYRCASSRSGPSDTQYFGPGTRLTVL.

This clonotype was seen repeatedly, ten times or more. The chain recombines TRBV7-9 with TRBJ2-1; 8 bases agree with TRBD2. Germline V gene sequence: CDR1 SEHNR, CDR2 FQNEAQ (reference sequence). V shed 2 bases, J shed 8 bases, and the junction held 8 bases outside the gene matches. The CDR3 is 15 amino acids. CDR3 protein: CASSLMGLVLHEQFF. For the CDR3, the DNA is TGTGCCAGCAGCTTAATGGGACTAGTTCTCCATGAGCAGTTCTTC.

This clonotype was recorded at least ten times. This chain uses TRBV7-2 with TRBJ2-2, with a possible D match to TRBD2 (6 bases). Germline V gene sequence: CDR1 SGHTA, CDR2 FQGNSA. This CDR3 region has 13 residues. The V gene lost 4 bases and the J gene lost 12 bases, with 15 bases spanning the gap. Written as DNA, the CDR3 is TGTGCCAGCAGCTCCAGTGGTCGGGGGAAGCTGTTTTTT. It yields the protein CASSSSGRGKLFF.

The chain links TRBV29-1 to TRBJ2-1; 9 nucleotides line up with TRBD2. The CDR3 runs to 18 residues. J was trimmed by 1 base and V by 3 bases; bases with no gene match: 13. Looked up from germline, CDR1 is SQVTM and CDR2 is ANQGSEA. The CDR3 sequence is CSVEGSNSGRQSYNEQFF. The CDR3, as DNA: TGCAGCGTTGAGGGATCAAATAGCGGGAGACAATCCTACAATGAGCAGTTCTTC.

This clonotype appeared many times. This chain uses TRBV27 with TRBJ2-6; 7 bases align to TRBD1. CDR1 and CDR2 from the germline V gene are MNHEY and SMNVEV (reference sequence). The CDR3 is 15 residues long. Losses at the gene ends were 7 bases for V and 2 bases for J; bases not matched to a gene: 5. The CDR3 region is CASNRQGAGANVLTF. The CDR3, as DNA: TGTGCCAGCAACCGCCAGGGGGCTGGGGCCAACGTCCTGACTTTC.

The chain combines TRBV20-1 with TRBJ1-3; 8 bases fit TRBD1. The V gene's germline CDR1 is DFQATT and CDR2 SNEGSKA (reference sequence). The CDR3 contains 13 residues. Trimming at V came to 3 bases and at J to 4 bases, leaving 2 bases not matched to a gene. The DNA of the CDR3 is TGCAGTGCTAGGACAGGGGACGGAAACACCATATATTTT. Its protein product is CSARTGDGNTIYF.

This clonotype was detected many times. V and J are TRBV11-1 and TRBJ2-7, with 9 positions matching TRBD1. This CDR3 contains 15 residues. Germline V gene data show CDR1 as SGHAT and CDR2 as FQDESV (reference sequence). J was trimmed by 7 bases and V by 5 bases; bases with no gene match: 12. In nucleotides, the CDR3 is TGTGCCAGCAGCGAAATCGGGACAGGGCTCTCGGAGCAGTACTTC. This encodes CASSEIGTGLSEQYF.

This clonotype was counted between two and nine times. CDR3 in amino acids: CAETPRGVGETQYF. CDR3 nucleotides: TGTGCGGAGACCCCCAGGGGGGTGGGGGAGACCCAGTACTTC. V is TRBV30 and J is TRBJ2-5; a weak D match, TRBD1 (7 bases). CDR3 length equals 14 residues. Germline V gives CDR1 GTSNPN, CDR2 SVGIG (reference sequence).

The table lists this clonotype with a few counts. The V and J genes are TRBV12-3 or TRBV12-4 and TRBJ2-7; 7 nucleotides match TRBD1. This CDR3 is built from 12 residues. CDR3 amino acids: CASFTPGTALKV. CDR3 nucleotide sequence: TGTGCCAGCTTTACTCCCGGGACAGCCTTGAAAGTC.

The chain carries TRBV2 and TRBJ1-2, with TRBD1 matching 10 bases. V shed 7 bases, J shed 4 bases, and the junction held 9 bases outside the gene matches. The CDR3 is 15 amino acids. CDR1 and CDR2 (germline): SNHLY, FYNNEI. CDR3 amino acids: CASIIRDRGIYGYTF. CDR3 in DNA: TGTGCCAGCATTATCAGGGACAGGGGAATCTATGGCTACACCTTC.

This clonotype has just a few counts. The chain uses TRBV4-3 and TRBJ1-2, with D unresolved. Germline loops: CDR1 LGHNA, CDR2 YSLEER. The CDR3 consists of 14 residues. V lost 0 bases and J 8 bases, leaving 13 bases between the germline ends. CDR3 sequence (DNA): TGCGCCAGCAGCCAAGACAGGACTCCTTTAGGCTACACCTTC. This translates into CASSQDRTPLGYTF.

This clonotype was detected a few times. This CDR3 is CASSSQYSPYQPQHF. In DNA, the CDR3 is TGTGCCAGCTCAAGTCAGTATAGCCCCTATCAGCCCCAGCATTTT. V usage is TRBV18 and J usage is TRBJ1-5; D gene ambiguous. Trimming left V 5 bases short and J 5 bases short, with 16 bases between. The V gene's germline CDR1 is KGHSH and CDR2 LQKENI. The CDR3 totals 15 residues. Combining the CDR3 with reference TRBV18 and TRBJ1-5 gives the whole variable domain NAGVMQNPRHLVRRRGQEARLRCSPMKGHSHVYWYRQLPEEGLKFMVYLQKENIIDESGMPKERFSAEFPKEGPSILRIQQVVRGDSAAYFCASSSQYSPYQPQHFGDGTRLSIL.

This clonotype occurred a few times. The chain combines TRBV12-3 or TRBV12-4 with TRBJ2-7; 7 nucleotides line up with TRBD1. The CDR3 spans 14 residues. The ends lost 4 bases at V and 4 bases at J; junction bases unmatched: 7. The CDR3 nucleotides are TGTGCCAGCAGTTCGGGCAGGGGGAATTACGAGCAGTACTTC. Amino acid sequence: CASSSGRGNYEQYF.

This clonotype was seen at least ten times. This CDR3 reads CASSLAGPREKLFF. The CDR3 bases are TGTGCCAGCAGCTTAGCAGGGCCCCGGGAAAAACTGTTTTTT. This rearrangement joins TRBV7-2 to TRBJ1-4; D remains unclear. In germline, CDR1 is SGHTA, CDR2 FQGNSA. The germline V and J ends were trimmed by 0 bases and 8 bases, with 10 bases remaining between them. The CDR3 loop spans 14 amino acids. The full variable domain, completed using reference TRBV7-2 and TRBJ1-4, is GAGVSQSPSNKVTEKGKDVELRCDPISGHTALYWYRQSLGQGLEFLIYFQGNSAPDKSGLPSDRFSAERTGGSVSTLTIQRTQQEDSAVYLCASSLAGPREKLFFGSGTQLSVL.

The V and J genes are TRBV12-3 or TRBV12-4 and TRBJ2-3, with D unclear. This CDR3 is built from 16 residues. Trimming stripped 3 bases from V and 2 bases from J, with 15 bases between. CDR3 DNA: TGTGCCAGCAGTTTCTTTGTTGGGCGGTTCACAGATACGCAGTATTTT. Translating gives CASSFFVGRFTDTQYF.

The J gene is TRBJ2-7, the V gene TRBV27, with D perhaps given as TRBD1 or TRBD2 (5 bases each). The CDR3 runs 13 residues. CDR1 is MNHEY and CDR2 is SMNVEV in the germline V gene (reference sequence). Trimming removed 5 bases at V and 6 bases at J, with 14 bases between. CDR3 region: CASSIRPGTEQYF. The CDR3 DNA sequence: TGTGCCAGCAGTATCAGGCCCGGGACCGAGCAGTACTTC.

This clonotype was counted a single time. CDR3 amino acids: CASSSQTGSVYGYTF. CDR3 DNA: TGTGCCAGCAGCTCCCAGACAGGATCAGTGTATGGCTACACCTTC. This chain uses TRBV11-3 with TRBJ1-2; possible D gene TRBD1, 6 bases. The V gene lost 4 bases and the J gene lost 5 bases, with 17 bases spanning the gap. CDR1 and CDR2 from the germline V gene are SGHNT and YENEEA. The CDR3 is made up of 15 amino acids.

This chain uses TRBV12-3 or TRBV12-4 with TRBJ2-1; D may be TRBD2 (5 bases). The CDR3 extends over 16 amino acids. V was clipped by 6 bases and J by 6 bases, with 21 bases between them. CDR3 sequence: CASRHPTRQSGNEQFF. The DNA of the CDR3 is TGTGCCAGCAGACACCCCACTAGACAATCTGGCAATGAGCAGTTCTTC.

This chain joins TRBV12-3 or TRBV12-4 and TRBJ2-3; 12 bases line up with TRBD2. The CDR3 length is 16 residues. V was pared by 4 bases and J by 0 bases, with 2 bases of the junction left unmatched. DNA of the CDR3: TGTGCCAGCAGTTGGACTAGCGGGGATAGCACAGATACGCAGTATTTT. This sequence encodes CASSWTSGDSTDTQYF.

In this sample, this clonotype turned up a few times. The chain combines TRBV24-1 with TRBJ2-2, with D uncertain. V lost 9 bases and J lost 1, with 11 bases in between. The germline V gene encodes CDR1 KGHDR and CDR2 SFDVKD. The CDR3 has 14 residues. The CDR3 protein is CATQGRLNTGELFF. Written as DNA, the CDR3 is TGTGCCACCCAAGGGCGGTTGAACACCGGGGAGCTGTTTTTT.

This clonotype was counted many times. This rearrangement joins TRBV6-2 or TRBV6-3 to TRBJ2-3, with D perhaps TRBD2 (6 bases). Trimming left V 5 bases short and J 2 bases short, with 11 bases between. The CDR3 has 14 residues. Germline loops: CDR1 MNHEY, CDR2 SVGEGT. The chain's CDR3 is CASSPRELTDTQYF. The DNA of the CDR3 is TGTGCCAGCAGTCCGCGGGAACTCACAGATACGCAGTATTTT.

The V and J genes are TRBV28 and TRBJ2-7; 7 bases map to TRBD1. The V segment lost 5 bases and the J segment 0 bases; nucleotides outside the gene matches: 7. The CDR3 runs to 15 residues. From germline, CDR1 is MDHEN and CDR2 SYDVKM. CDR3 loop: CASSPADRSSYEQYF. The CDR3 DNA sequence: TGTGCCAGCAGTCCGGCGGACAGGAGCTCCTACGAGCAGTACTTC.

Ten or more counts support this clonotype. The CDR3 spells CASSSGLRNYNEQFF. The CDR3 DNA reads TGTGCCAGCAGCTCGGGACTCCGTAACTACAATGAGCAGTTCTTC. The gene calls are TRBV7-8 and TRBJ2-1; the D gene is possibly TRBD2 (6 bases). The germline CDR1 and CDR2 sequences are SGHVS and FQNEAQ. CDR3 length equals 15 residues. The germline V and J ends were trimmed by 4 bases and 3 bases, with 13 bases remaining between them. Based on the CDR3 plus reference TRBV7-8 and TRBJ2-1, the full variable domain is GAGVSQSPRYKVAKRGQDVALRCDPISGHVSLFWYQQALGQGPEFLTYFQNEAQLDKSGLPSDRFFAERPEGSVSTLKIQRTQQEDSAVYLCASSSGLRNYNEQFFGPGTRLTVL.